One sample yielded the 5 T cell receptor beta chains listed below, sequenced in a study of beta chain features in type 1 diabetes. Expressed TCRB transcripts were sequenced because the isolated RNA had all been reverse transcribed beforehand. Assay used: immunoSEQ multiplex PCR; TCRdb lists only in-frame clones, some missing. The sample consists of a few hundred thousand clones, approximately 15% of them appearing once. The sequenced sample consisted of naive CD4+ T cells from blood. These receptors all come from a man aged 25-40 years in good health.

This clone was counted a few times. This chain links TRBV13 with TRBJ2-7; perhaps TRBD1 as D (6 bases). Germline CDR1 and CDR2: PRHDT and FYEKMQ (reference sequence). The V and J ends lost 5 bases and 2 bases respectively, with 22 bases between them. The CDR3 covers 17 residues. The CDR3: CASSRSDRFNPPYEQYV. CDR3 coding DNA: TGTGCCAGCAGCCGAAGTGACAGGTTTAATCCTCCCTACGAGCAGTACGTC.

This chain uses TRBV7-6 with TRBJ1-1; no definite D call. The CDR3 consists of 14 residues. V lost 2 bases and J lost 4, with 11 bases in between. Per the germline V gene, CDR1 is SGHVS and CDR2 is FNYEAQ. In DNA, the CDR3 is TGTGCCAGCAGCTTAAACTGGGGAGGCACTGAAGCTTTCTTT. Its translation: CASSLNWGGTEAFF.

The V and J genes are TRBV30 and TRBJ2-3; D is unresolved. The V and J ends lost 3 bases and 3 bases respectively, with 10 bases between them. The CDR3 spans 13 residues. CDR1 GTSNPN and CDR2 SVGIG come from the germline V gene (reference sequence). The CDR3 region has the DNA TGTGCCTGGAGGGGCGTACGGACAGATACGCAGTATTTT. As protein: CAWRGVRTDTQYF.

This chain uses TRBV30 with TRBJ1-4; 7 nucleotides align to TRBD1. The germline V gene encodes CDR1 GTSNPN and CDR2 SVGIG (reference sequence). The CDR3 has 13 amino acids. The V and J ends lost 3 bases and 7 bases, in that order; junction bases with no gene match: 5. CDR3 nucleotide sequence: TGTGCCTGGAGAGACAGGGATACTGAAAAACTGTTTTTT. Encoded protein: CAWRDRDTEKLFF.

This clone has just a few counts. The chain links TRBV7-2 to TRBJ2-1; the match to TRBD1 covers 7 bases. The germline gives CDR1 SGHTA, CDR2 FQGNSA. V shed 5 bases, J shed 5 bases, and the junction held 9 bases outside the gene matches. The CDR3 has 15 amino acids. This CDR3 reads CASSHPGTANNEQFF. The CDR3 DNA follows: TGTGCCAGCAGCCACCCTGGGACAGCGAACAATGAGCAGTTCTTC.